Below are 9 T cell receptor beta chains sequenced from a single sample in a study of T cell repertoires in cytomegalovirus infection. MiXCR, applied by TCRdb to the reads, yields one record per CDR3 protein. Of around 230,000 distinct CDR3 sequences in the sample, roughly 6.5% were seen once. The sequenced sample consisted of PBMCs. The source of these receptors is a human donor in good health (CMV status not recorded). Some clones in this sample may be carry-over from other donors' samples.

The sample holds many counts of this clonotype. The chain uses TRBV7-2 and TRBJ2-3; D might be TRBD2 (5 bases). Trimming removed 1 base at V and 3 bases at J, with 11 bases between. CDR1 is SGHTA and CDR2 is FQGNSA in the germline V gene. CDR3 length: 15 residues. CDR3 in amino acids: CASSLVATTTDTQYF. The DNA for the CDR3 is TGTGCCAGCAGCTTAGTAGCGACGACAACAGATACGCAGTATTTT.

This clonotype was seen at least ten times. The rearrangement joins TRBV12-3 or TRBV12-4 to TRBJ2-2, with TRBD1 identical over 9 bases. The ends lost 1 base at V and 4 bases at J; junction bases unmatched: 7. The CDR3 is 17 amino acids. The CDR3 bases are TGTGCCAGCAGTTTAGTTGGACAGGGGTCAGGCACCGGGGAGCTGTTTTTT. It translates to CASSLVGQGSGTGELFF.

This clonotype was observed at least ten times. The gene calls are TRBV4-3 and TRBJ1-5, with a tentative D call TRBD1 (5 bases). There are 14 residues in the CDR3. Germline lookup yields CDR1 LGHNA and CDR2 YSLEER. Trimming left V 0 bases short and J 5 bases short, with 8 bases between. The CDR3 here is CASSQDLTDQPQHF. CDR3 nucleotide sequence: TGCGCCAGCAGCCAAGATCTGACAGATCAGCCCCAGCATTTT.

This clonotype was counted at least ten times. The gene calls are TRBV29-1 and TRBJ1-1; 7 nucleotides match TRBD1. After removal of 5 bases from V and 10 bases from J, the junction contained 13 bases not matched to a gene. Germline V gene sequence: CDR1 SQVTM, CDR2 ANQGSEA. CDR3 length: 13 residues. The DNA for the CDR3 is TGCAGCGTTTTCGCGGGACAGCTGGTTGGAGCTTTCTTT. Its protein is CSVFAGQLVGAFF.

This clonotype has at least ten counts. CDR3 coding DNA: TGTGCCATCAGTGAGTCCCCGGGACAGAATAGCAATCAGCCCCAGCATTTT. Translated: CAISESPGQNSNQPQHF. V usage is TRBV10-3 and J usage is TRBJ1-5; the match to TRBD1 covers 7 bases. The CDR3 runs 17 residues. J gave up 0 bases and V 0 bases, and 5 bases lay outside the gene matches. CDR1 and CDR2 from the germline V gene are ENHRY and SYGVKD.

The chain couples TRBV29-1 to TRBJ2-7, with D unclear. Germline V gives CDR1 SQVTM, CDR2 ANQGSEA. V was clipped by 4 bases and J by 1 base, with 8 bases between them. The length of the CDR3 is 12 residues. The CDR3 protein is CSVVAGSYEQYF. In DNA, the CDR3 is TGCAGCGTTGTGGCAGGTTCCTACGAGCAGTACTTC.

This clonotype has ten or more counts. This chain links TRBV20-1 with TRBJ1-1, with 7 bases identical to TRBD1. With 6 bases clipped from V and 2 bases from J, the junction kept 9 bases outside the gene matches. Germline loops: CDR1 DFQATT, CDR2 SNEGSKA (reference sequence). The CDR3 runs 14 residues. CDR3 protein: CSANKQGSNTEAFF. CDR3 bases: TGCAGTGCAAACAAACAGGGGTCTAACACTGAAGCTTTCTTT.

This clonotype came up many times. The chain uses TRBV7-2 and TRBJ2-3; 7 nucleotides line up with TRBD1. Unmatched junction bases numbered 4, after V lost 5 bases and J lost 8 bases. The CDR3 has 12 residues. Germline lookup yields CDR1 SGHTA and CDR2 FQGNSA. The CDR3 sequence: CASSVQGSTQYF. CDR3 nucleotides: TGTGCCAGCAGCGTACAGGGGAGTACGCAGTATTTT.

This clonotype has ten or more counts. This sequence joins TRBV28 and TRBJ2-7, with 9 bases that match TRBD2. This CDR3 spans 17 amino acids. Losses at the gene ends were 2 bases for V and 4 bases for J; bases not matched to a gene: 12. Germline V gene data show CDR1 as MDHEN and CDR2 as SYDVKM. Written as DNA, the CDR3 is TGTGCCAGCAGTTTAAGCATGGGGGCGGGGGGGCCTTACGAGCAGTACTTC. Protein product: CASSLSMGAGGPYEQYF. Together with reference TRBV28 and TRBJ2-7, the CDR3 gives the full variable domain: DVKVTQSSRYLVKRTGEKVFLECVQDMDHENMFWYRQDPGLGLRLIYFSYDVKMKEKGDIPEGYSVSREKKERFSLILESASTNQTSMYLCASSLSMGAGGPYEQYFGPGTRLTVT.